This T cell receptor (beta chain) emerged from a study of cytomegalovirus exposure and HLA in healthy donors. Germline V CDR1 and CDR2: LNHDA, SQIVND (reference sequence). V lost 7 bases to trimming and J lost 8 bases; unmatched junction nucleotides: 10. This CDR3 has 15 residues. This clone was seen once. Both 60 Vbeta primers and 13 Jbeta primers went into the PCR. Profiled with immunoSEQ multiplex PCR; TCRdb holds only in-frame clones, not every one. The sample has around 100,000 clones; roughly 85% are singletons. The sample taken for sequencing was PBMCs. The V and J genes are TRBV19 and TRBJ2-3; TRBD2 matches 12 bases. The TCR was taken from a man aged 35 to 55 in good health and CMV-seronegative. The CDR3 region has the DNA TGTGCCAGTAACCCTAGCGGGGGGGCCTCAGGTACGCAGTATTTT. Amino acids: CASNPSGGASGTQYF.